One T cell receptor (beta chain) is described in this entry. Its antigen is currently unknown. Germline V gives CDR1 ENHRY, CDR2 SYGVKD. V lost 6 bases, J lost 4 bases, and 6 bases stayed unmatched. There are 13 residues in the CDR3. The genomic DNA of each subset was split evenly across several immunoSEQ plates. Assay: immunoSEQ multiplex PCR; the TCRdb copy retains only in-frame clones and omits some. The sample holds over 950,000 clones; approximately 80% are singletons and the top ten take about 0.94%. These data are taken from a study of shared clonotypes between healthy human individuals. General study findings and limits: Non-shared clonotypes had lower generation probabilities than those shared by all four donors.

The sequencing input was memory CD4+ T cells from PBMCs. Subset noted: CD45RA-negative fraction. The genes are TRBV10-3 and TRBJ2-7; 7 bases are a match to TRBD1. This TCR came from a man between 18 and 29 years old in good health. Some clones in this sample may be carry-over from other donors' samples. The chain's CDR3 is CAISRDRKYEQYF. As DNA, the CDR3 is TGTGCCATCAGCAGGGACAGAAAATACGAGCAGTACTTC.